This TCR beta chain was retrieved from a study of cytomegalovirus exposure and HLA in healthy donors. Whole-study findings and limits: Researchers reported that a few CMV-associated chains were confirmed in vitro as CMV antigen-specific. Overall, 164 TCR beta chains were annotated as cytomegalovirus-associated.

As to this clone: What it recognizes is unknown.

TCRdb's copy holds only in-frame clones and misses some; the assay was immunoSEQ multiplex PCR. This sample has some 290,000 clones; around 90% occur once, and the top ten carry roughly 0.96%. The CDR3 contains 14 residues. Among the 100 to 150 subjects of the validation cohort, separate from the approximately 700-subject first cohort, were the donors. This chain links TRBV21-1 with TRBJ1-1; TRBD1 is the table's D call and was not checked against the DNA. TRBV21-1 has pseudogene status. The sequenced sample consisted of PBMCs. The sequence was collected from a man aged 25-40 years in good health and CMV-seronegative. CDR3: CASSPKVGGTEAFF. DNA of the CDR3: TGTGCCAGCAGCCCGAAGGTAGGGGGCACTGAAGCTTTCTTT.